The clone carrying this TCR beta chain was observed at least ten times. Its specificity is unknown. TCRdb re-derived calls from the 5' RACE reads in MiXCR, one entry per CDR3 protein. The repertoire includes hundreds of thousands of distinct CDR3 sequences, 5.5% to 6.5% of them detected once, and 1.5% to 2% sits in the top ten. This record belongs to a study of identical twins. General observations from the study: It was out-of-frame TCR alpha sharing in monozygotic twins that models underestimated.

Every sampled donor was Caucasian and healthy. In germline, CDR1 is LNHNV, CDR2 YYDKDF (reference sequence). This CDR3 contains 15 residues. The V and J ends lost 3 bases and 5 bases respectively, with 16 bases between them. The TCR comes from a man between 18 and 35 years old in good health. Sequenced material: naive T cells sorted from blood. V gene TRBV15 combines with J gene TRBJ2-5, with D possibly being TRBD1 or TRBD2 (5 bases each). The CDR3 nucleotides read TGTGCCACCAGCAGCCGGGACCTCGTCGTGGAGACCCAGTACTTC. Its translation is CATSSRDLVVETQYF.